Each of the 9 T cell receptor beta chains below was sequenced from the same sample in a study of shared clonotypes between healthy human individuals (dated by TCRdb to 2018 to 2021). Libraries were made using the immunoSEQ multiplex PCR assay. What TCRdb holds here is the immuneACCESS table cut down to in-frame rearrangements. Part of the clones is not present; checked against another copy, under half of the missing clones reflect an unresolved V gene, and the others are unexplained. A total of a few hundred thousand clones appear in this sample, roughly 84% of them only once. Of the sample, around 16% falls within the top ten clones. Material: memory CD8+ T cells sorted from blood. The sample's cell subset or site label is to be understood as: CD45RO+ cells pooled with CCR7-negative TemRA cells. The receptor set was obtained from a man in his late teens or twenties in good health.

The rearrangement uses TRBV28 and TRBJ1-6; D may be TRBD1 (6 bases). The CDR3 sequence is 15 residues long. The V and J ends lost 5 bases and 6 bases respectively, with 14 bases between them. Germline V gives CDR1 MDHEN, CDR2 SYDVKM. CDR3 coding DNA: TGTGCCAGCAGTCCTCTGGACAGATTTAATTCACCCCTCCACTTT. Amino acid sequence: CASSPLDRFNSPLHF.

V and J are TRBV7-2 and TRBJ2-1; D possibly corresponds to TRBD2 (6 bases). Germline lookup yields CDR1 SGHTA and CDR2 FQGNSA. V lost 4 bases to trimming and J lost 9 bases, with 22 bases between them. This CDR3 has 16 amino acids. CDR3 protein: CASSSLGGLHYSEQFF. The DNA of the CDR3 is TGTGCCAGCAGCTCCTTGGGGGGTCTACATTATAGTGAGCAGTTCTTC.

The rearrangement joins TRBV2 to TRBJ1-2; possibly TRBD1 for D (6 bases). Trimming pared 1 base from V and 8 bases from J, leaving 17 bases between. This CDR3 is 15 amino acids long. Looked up from germline, CDR1 is SNHLY and CDR2 is FYNNEI. CDR3 protein: CASSEGLTGSLGYTF. The CDR3, as DNA: TGTGCCAGCAGTGAAGGGTTAACAGGGTCCCTCGGCTACACCTTC.

This clone was counted many times. CDR3: CASSISASGGLSLREQYF. Written as DNA, the CDR3 is TGTGCCAGCTCAATATCCGCTAGCGGGGGCCTGAGTCTCCGCGAGCAGTACTTC. V usage is TRBV27 and J usage is TRBJ2-7, with 10 bases matching TRBD2. CDR1 MNHEY and CDR2 SMNVEV come from the germline V gene (reference sequence). The CDR3 covers 18 residues. The V gene end was trimmed by 8 bases and the J gene end by 6 bases; junction bases not matched to a gene: 22.

The chain links TRBV6-5 to TRBJ1-1; D remains unclear. Trimming stripped 2 bases from V and 4 bases from J, with 11 bases between. Per germline, CDR1 MNHEY and CDR2 SVGAGI. CDR3 length equals 14 residues. The CDR3 here is CASSYVEVGTEAFF. Here the CDR3 DNA reads TGTGCCAGCAGTTACGTGGAGGTTGGCACTGAAGCTTTCTTT.

V is TRBV11-1 and J is TRBJ1-2; possible D gene TRBD1, 5 bases. This CDR3 comprises 12 residues. The V end was cut by 5 bases, the J end by 8 bases, with 12 bases between. Germline values: CDR1 SGHAT, CDR2 FQDESV (reference sequence). CDR3 in amino acids: CASSPSGGGYTF. CDR3 DNA sequence: TGTGCCAGCAGCCCCTCGGGGGGAGGCTACACCTTC.

This clone was counted ten times or more. This CDR3 is also generated by other DNA sequences in the sample. The chain couples TRBV29-1 to TRBJ2-2; 9 bases are a match to TRBD2. This CDR3 has 15 amino acids. J was trimmed by 2 bases and V by 3 bases; bases with no gene match: 4. Germline CDR1 SQVTM, CDR2 ANQGSEA. CDR3 coding DNA: TGCAGCGTTGAGGTAGCGGGAGATAACACCGGGGAGCTGTTTTTT. Protein: CSVEVAGDNTGELFF.

The chain employs TRBV27 and TRBJ2-7, with a possible D match to TRBD1 (6 bases). Trimming removed 6 bases from V and 3 bases from J, with 15 bases in between. CDR3 length equals 14 residues. CDR1 and CDR2 from the germline V gene are MNHEY and SMNVEV (reference sequence). In nucleotides, the CDR3 is TGTGCCAGCAGGCACGAGGGACAAGACTACGAGCAGTACTTC. Encoded protein: CASRHEGQDYEQYF.

The chain combines TRBV13 with TRBJ2-2; D possibly uses TRBD1 or TRBD2 (5 bases each). CDR1 PRHDT and CDR2 FYEKMQ come from the germline V gene (reference sequence). V dropped 5 bases and J dropped 0 bases, with 10 bases sitting between them. The CDR3 totals 15 residues. CDR3 in DNA: TGTGCCAGCAGCGTGGGACCGACGAACACCGGGGAGCTGTTTTTT. Translation: CASSVGPTNTGELFF.